This entry concerns a single TCR beta chain. As yet, its antigen is unknown. The data are from a study of siplizumab effects on memory and regulatory T cells. Findings and limits, study-wide: Apparently more diverse than memory cells, naive T cells also seemed major alloresponse contributors.

Germline-derived CDR1 and CDR2 are SGHTA and FQGNSA. The ends lost 5 bases at V and 1 base at J; junction bases unmatched: 5. The length of the CDR3 is 15 residues. The table came from immunoSEQ multiplex PCR; TCRdb's copy has only in-frame clones and leaves some out. This sample has around 65,000 clones, with 65% to 80% found just once. Material: memory CD4+ T cells sorted from blood. This chain connects TRBV7-2 to TRBJ2-7; the match to TRBD1 covers 10 bases. This receptor was obtained from a human donor in good health. The chain's CDR3 is CASSRQGAPSYEQYF. As DNA, the CDR3 is TGTGCCAGCAGCAGACAGGGGGCGCCTTCCTACGAGCAGTACTTC. The entire variable domain, with the rest obtained from reference TRBV7-2 and TRBJ2-7, is as follows: GAGVSQSPSNKVTEKGKDVELRCDPISGHTALYWYRQSLGQGLEFLIYFQGNSAPDKSGLPSDRFSAERTGGSVSTLTIQRTQQEDSAVYLCASSRQGAPSYEQYFGPGTRLTVT.